Reported below is one T cell receptor beta chain. These data come from a study of monozygotic twins with inflammatory bowel disease. Germline lookup yields CDR1 SGHNT and CDR2 YYREEE (reference sequence). This CDR3 has 14 residues. Molecular identifiers with 6-nucleotide sample barcodes were added during cDNA synthesis via template switching. For each CDR3 protein, TCRdb gives one entry from its re-call of the 5' RACE reads, without DNA. This specimen shows around 450,000 distinct CDR3 sequences; the ten leading clones hold about 2.3%. Sequenced sample: blood. The clonotype was recovered from a human donor with ulcerative colitis or Crohn's disease, or a healthy co-twin of an affected twin (not recorded which). The chain joins TRBV5-4 to TRBJ1-1; TCRdb proposes TRBD1, but this gene call is untestable without DNA. The CDR3 loop reads CASSLAGTGAEAFF.